This T cell receptor (beta chain) appears in the sequencing data of a study of shared clonotypes between healthy human individuals. The ends were cut back, 6 bases at V and 0 bases at J, with 11 bases in the middle. CDR1 is SGHAT and CDR2 is FQNNGV in the germline V gene. The CDR3 covers 15 residues. Some 30,000 T cell genomes, or approximately 190 ng DNA, went into the sorted-subset replicate PCRs. Produced via immunoSEQ multiplex PCR; TCRdb's table is partial and in-frame only. The repertoire holds some 550,000 clones, with almost 97% as singletons. This clonotype was obtained from a woman aged 25-40 years in good health. Sequences were obtained from naive CD4+ T cells sorted from blood. Subset defined: CD45RA+ positively selected. The gene calls are TRBV11-2 and TRBJ2-2; tentatively, D is TRBD2 (5 bases). The CDR3 DNA follows: TGTGCCAGCAGTACGGACTGGACGAACACCGGGGAGCTGTTTTTT. Encoded protein: CASSTDWTNTGELFF.